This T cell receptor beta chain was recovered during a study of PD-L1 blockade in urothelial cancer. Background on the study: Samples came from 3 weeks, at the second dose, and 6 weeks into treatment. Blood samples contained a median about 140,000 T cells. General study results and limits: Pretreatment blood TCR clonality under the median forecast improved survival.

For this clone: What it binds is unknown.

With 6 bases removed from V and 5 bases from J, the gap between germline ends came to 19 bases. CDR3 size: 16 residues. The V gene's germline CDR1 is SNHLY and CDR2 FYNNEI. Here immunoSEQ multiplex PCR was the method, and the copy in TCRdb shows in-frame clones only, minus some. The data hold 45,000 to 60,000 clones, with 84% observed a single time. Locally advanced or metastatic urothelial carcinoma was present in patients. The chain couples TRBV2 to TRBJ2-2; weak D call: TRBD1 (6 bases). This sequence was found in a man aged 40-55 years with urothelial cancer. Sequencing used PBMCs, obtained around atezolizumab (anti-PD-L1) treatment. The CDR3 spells CASRVGPRGRTGELFF. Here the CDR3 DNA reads TGTGCCAGCAGGGTCGGTCCCAGGGGTCGTACCGGGGAGCTGTTTTTT.